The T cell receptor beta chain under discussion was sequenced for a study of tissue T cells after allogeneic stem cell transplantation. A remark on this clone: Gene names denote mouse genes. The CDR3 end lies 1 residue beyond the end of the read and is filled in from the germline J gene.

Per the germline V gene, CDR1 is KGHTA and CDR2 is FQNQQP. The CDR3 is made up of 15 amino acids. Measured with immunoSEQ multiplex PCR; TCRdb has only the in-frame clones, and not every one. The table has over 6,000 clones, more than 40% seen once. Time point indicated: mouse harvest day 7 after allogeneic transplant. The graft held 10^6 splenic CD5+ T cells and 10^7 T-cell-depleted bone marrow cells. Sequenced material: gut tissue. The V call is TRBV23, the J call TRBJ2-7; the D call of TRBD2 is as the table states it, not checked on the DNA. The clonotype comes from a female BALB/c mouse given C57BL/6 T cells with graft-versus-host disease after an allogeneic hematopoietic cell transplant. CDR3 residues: CSSSQRLGSSYEQYF. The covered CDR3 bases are TGCTCCAGCAGTCAAAGACTGGGGAGCTCCTATGAACAGTAC.